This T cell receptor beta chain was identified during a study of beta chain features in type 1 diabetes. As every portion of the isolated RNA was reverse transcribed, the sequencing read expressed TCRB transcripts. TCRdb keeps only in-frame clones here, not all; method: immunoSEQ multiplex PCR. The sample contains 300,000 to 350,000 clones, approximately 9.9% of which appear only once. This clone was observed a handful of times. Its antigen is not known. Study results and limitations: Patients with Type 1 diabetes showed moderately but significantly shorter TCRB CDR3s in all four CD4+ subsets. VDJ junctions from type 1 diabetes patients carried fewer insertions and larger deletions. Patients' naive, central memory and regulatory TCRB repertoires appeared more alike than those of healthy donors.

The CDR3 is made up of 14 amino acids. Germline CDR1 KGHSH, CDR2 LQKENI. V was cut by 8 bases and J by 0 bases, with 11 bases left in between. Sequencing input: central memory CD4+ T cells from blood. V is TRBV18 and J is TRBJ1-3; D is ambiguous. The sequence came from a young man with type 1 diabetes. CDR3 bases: TGTGCCAGCGCCTTTGATCTCTCTGGAAACACCATATATTTT. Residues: CASAFDLSGNTIYF. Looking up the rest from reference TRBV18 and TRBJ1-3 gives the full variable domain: NAGVMQNPRHLVRRRGQEARLRCSPMKGHSHVYWYRQLPEEGLKFMVYLQKENIIDESGMPKERFSAEFPKEGPSILRIQQVVRGDSAAYFCASAFDLSGNTIYFGEGSWLTVV.